Included here is one T cell receptor beta chain sequence, with context. Antigen unknown. The sample originates from a study of post-analysis software for immune sequencing data. Study-wide background: In terms of disease course, relapsing-remitting, secondary progressive and progressive-relapsing multiple sclerosis were included.

Each TCR beta cDNA library carried unique molecular identifiers. TCRdb called the PCR reads again in MiXCR, with one record for every CDR3 protein. The sample shows approximately 730,000 distinct CDR3 sequences, 25% to 30% of them seen only once. Whole-study findings and limits: The five TRBV segments detected at higher frequency in patients than in controls included TRBV5-6, TRBV5-1 and TRBV20-1. Samples sharing a preparation batch grouped tightly together when assessed by F measure. When compared against controls, multiple sclerosis patients showed significantly lower normalized Chao1 diversity.

This CDR3 is 16 amino acids long. Germline CDR1 reads MNHEY; CDR2 reads SVGAGI. V was clipped by 4 bases and J by 3 bases; unmatched bases: 9. Sample: blood. The sequence was obtained from a girl aged 5 to 17 with multiple sclerosis. The chain is built from TRBV6-5 and TRBJ2-7; 10 positions agree with TRBD1. The chain's CDR3 is CASSLTTGGPHYEQYF. The CDR3 DNA follows: TGTGCCAGCAGTTTAACGACAGGGGGCCCCCACTACGAGCAGTACTTC.